Below, 2 T cell receptor beta chains from the same sample are listed, as sequenced in a study of T cells after yellow fever vaccination. TCRdb used MiXCR to reprocess the 5' RACE reads, holding one entry per CDR3 protein. In the table there are fewer than 350,000 distinct CDR3 sequences, less than 4.5% of which are singletons. The material sequenced was PBMCs, taken on the day of the yellow fever booster vaccination. These receptors were collected from a young man who received the YFV17D yellow fever vaccine.

J is TRBJ1-5 and V is TRBV5-6; weak D call: TRBD1 (5 bases). Trimming took 4 bases from V and 6 from J, leaving 8 bases between them. The length of the CDR3 is 12 residues. From germline, CDR1 is SGHDT and CDR2 YYEEEE. CDR3 amino acids: CASSQQGQPQHF. The CDR3, as DNA: TGTGCCAGCAGCCAGCAGGGTCAGCCCCAGCATTTT.

This clonotype turned up a few times. The rearrangement joins TRBV5-1 to TRBJ2-5, with a possible D match to TRBD2 (6 bases). The germline V gene encodes CDR1 SGHRS and CDR2 YFSETQ. The CDR3 totals 15 residues. The V end lost 0 bases, the J end lost 2 bases, and 11 bases lay between the germline ends. The CDR3: CASSLVSGGQETQYF. The CDR3 DNA follows: TGCGCCAGCAGCTTGGTGTCTGGGGGGCAAGAGACCCAGTACTTC.